Below are 13 T cell receptor beta chains sequenced from a single sample in a study of OX40 agonist ivuxolimab in advanced cancers. Sequenced by immunoSEQ multiplex PCR; TCRdb stores in-frame clones only, minus some. The sample shows 70,000 to 90,000 clones, about 88% of them seen only once. Sequencing was performed on CD4+ or CD8+ T cells sorted from blood, taken in a trial of the OX40 agonist ivuxolimab. Receptors originate from an adult with an advanced solid tumor such as melanoma, head and neck, liver or kidney cancer.

The chain employs TRBV27 and TRBJ1-6, with no clear D. Germline V gene lookup returns CDR1 MNHEY and CDR2 SMNVEV (reference sequence). Trimming took off 3 bases at V and 4 bases at J, with 7 bases between the two ends. CDR3 size: 14 residues. The CDR3 region has the DNA TGTGCCAGCAGTTTCACGGTTTATAATTCACCCCTCCACTTT. Translation: CASSFTVYNSPLHF.

V and J are TRBV5-1 and TRBJ2-1; a weak D match, TRBD2 (6 bases). Germline CDR1 is SGHRS and CDR2 is YFSETQ. Trimming shortened V by 0 bases and J by 5 bases, and 9 bases separated the two germline ends. The CDR3 covers 14 residues. CDR3 nucleotides: TGCGCCAGCAGCTTGGGGACTACCAACAATGAGCAGTTCTTC. It encodes CASSLGTTNNEQFF.

CDR3 region: CSVRRVSTGELFF. CDR3 nucleotides: TGCAGCGTTCGGAGGGTGTCCACCGGGGAGCTGTTTTTT. The chain couples TRBV29-1 to TRBJ2-2; TRBD2 is a possible D gene (6 bases). The CDR3 totals 13 residues. Between the trimmed V and J ends, which lost 5 bases and 4 bases, there was a span of 11 bases. Germline CDR1 SQVTM, CDR2 ANQGSEA.

The V gene is TRBV5-1, the J gene TRBJ2-7; D ambiguous. V was pared by 5 bases and J by 2 bases, with 11 bases between. The CDR3 sequence is 13 residues long. Germline assignment: CDR1 SGHRS and CDR2 YFSETQ. The CDR3 spells CASSGYGPYEQYF. For the CDR3, the DNA is TGCGCCAGCAGTGGGTACGGTCCCTACGAGCAGTACTTC.

CDR3 loop: CARHIAGKQYF. CDR3 DNA sequence: TGTGCCAGACACATCGCTGGGAAGCAGTACTTC. The rearrangement links TRBV2 to TRBJ2-7; D gene ambiguous. Trimming removed 9 bases at V and 8 bases at J, with 14 bases between. Germline loops: CDR1 SNHLY, CDR2 FYNNEI. This CDR3 region has 11 residues.

This clone has a single count. V gene TRBV5-1 combines with J gene TRBJ2-1, with D perhaps matching TRBD2 (5 bases). Trimming shortened V by 0 bases and J by 2 bases, and 9 bases separated the two germline ends. The CDR3 spans 15 residues. The germline gives CDR1 SGHRS, CDR2 YFSETQ. CDR3 region: CASSLAPGTYNEQFF. The CDR3 DNA follows: TGCGCCAGCAGCTTGGCCCCGGGGACCTACAATGAGCAGTTCTTC. The full variable domain, rest sourced from reference TRBV5-1 and TRBJ2-1, is KAGVTQTPRYLIKTRGQQVTLSCSPISGHRSVSWYQQTPGQGLQFLFEYFSETQRNKGNFPGRFSGRQFSNSRSEMNVSTLELGDSALYLCASSLAPGTYNEQFFGPGTRLTVL.

The chain couples TRBV9 to TRBJ1-3; D not certain. CDR1 SGDLS and CDR2 YYNGEE come from the germline V gene. Trimming stripped 2 bases from V and 2 bases from J, with 14 bases between. The CDR3 runs to 16 residues. CDR3 sequence reads: CASSVRLGLTGNTIYF. The DNA of the CDR3 is TGTGCCAGCAGCGTCCGACTGGGGTTGACTGGAAACACCATATATTTT.

V is TRBV10-3 and J is TRBJ2-7; D is unresolved. This CDR3 contains 13 residues. Between the trimmed V and J ends, which lost 0 bases and 5 bases, there was a span of 8 bases. Germline CDR1 ENHRY, CDR2 SYGVKD. For the CDR3, the DNA is TGTGCCATCAGTGAGTCTCAGAGGAACGAGCAGTACTTC. Translation: CAISESQRNEQYF.

The genes are TRBV7-2 and TRBJ2-1; the D gene is possibly TRBD2 (6 bases). This CDR3 is 13 amino acids long. The germline CDR1 and CDR2 sequences are SGHTA and FQGNSA. V was cut by 4 bases and J by 8 bases, with 12 bases left in between. CDR3 DNA sequence: TGTGCCAGCAGCTATACCCCTAGCGATGAGCAGTTCTTC. It encodes CASSYTPSDEQFF. The complete variable domain, with remaining parts taken from reference TRBV7-2 and TRBJ2-1, reads GAGVSQSPSNKVTEKGKDVELRCDPISGHTALYWYRQSLGQGLEFLIYFQGNSAPDKSGLPSDRFSAERTGGSVSTLTIQRTQQEDSAVYLCASSYTPSDEQFFGPGTRLTVL.

CDR3 nucleotide sequence: TGTGCCAGCGCGATAGCGGGGGCGCTTTGGGATACGCAGTATTTT. Translating gives CASAIAGALWDTQYF. The J gene is TRBJ2-3, the V gene TRBV7-9; 9 positions match TRBD2. The length of the CDR3 is 15 residues. The V and J ends lost 8 bases and 6 bases, in that order; junction bases with no gene match: 12. Germline V gene sequence: CDR1 SEHNR, CDR2 FQNEAQ (reference sequence).

The V gene is TRBV7-2, the J gene TRBJ1-3, with D possibly being TRBD1 (6 bases). The CDR3 is 15 residues long. V was cut by 5 bases and J by 0 bases, with 11 bases left in between. Germline CDR1 and CDR2: SGHTA and FQGNSA. CDR3: CASSPKTGSGNTIYF. CDR3 nucleotides: TGTGCCAGCAGCCCTAAGACAGGCTCTGGAAACACCATATATTTT. Looking up the rest from reference TRBV7-2 and TRBJ1-3 gives the full variable domain: GAGVSQSPSNKVTEKGKDVELRCDPISGHTALYWYRQSLGQGLEFLIYFQGNSAPDKSGLPSDRFSAERTGGSVSTLTIQRTQQEDSAVYLCASSPKTGSGNTIYFGEGSWLTVV.

This chain joins TRBV11-3 and TRBJ2-7; D is perhaps TRBD1 (5 bases). V lost 0 bases, J lost 2 bases, and 8 bases lay in between. CDR3 length equals 14 residues. CDR1 SGHNT and CDR2 YENEEA come from the germline V gene. The CDR3 region is CASSLEGQPYEQYF. CDR3 coding DNA: TGTGCCAGCAGCTTAGAGGGGCAGCCCTACGAGCAGTACTTC.

The chain is built from TRBV4-1 and TRBJ2-3; 7 bases map to TRBD2. V dropped 8 bases and J dropped 5; count of bases not matched to a gene: 13. The CDR3 consists of 15 residues. Germline V lookup: CDR1 MGHRA, CDR2 YSYEKL. The CDR3 loop reads CASSITQGLRDTQYF. The CDR3 DNA reads as TGCGCCAGCTCTATCACCCAGGGACTAAGAGATACGCAGTATTTT.